This is a list of T cell receptor beta chains from one sample in a study of blood T cell repertoires in COVID-19. Libraries were prepared by immunoSEQ multiplex PCR; TCRdb keeps only in-frame clonotypes and omits some of them. The sample lists 180,000 or so clones, around nine tenths occurring once. The sequencing input was peripheral blood. Receptors originate from a man younger than 30 with active or convalescent COVID-19. Both conserved end residues are part of each CDR3. A D gene is named only where the DNA matches it firmly. For some rows the clone size is stated as once, few or many, or as a class when expanded; others skip it.

abundance	d_gene	v_gene	j_gene	CDR3nt	CDR3aa
-	TRBD1	TRBV7-8	TRBJ1-1	TGTGCCAGCAGCCAGGGGGTTAGGGGTCTGCACACTGAAGCTTTCTTT	CASSQGVRGLHTEAFF
once	TRBD1	TRBV27	TRBJ1-2	TGTGCCAGCAGTTTATCGGTGGGACAGGGAAGCTATGGCTACACCTTC	CASSLSVGQGSYGYTF
-	-	TRBV3-1/TRBV3-2	TRBJ1-2	TGTGCCAGCAGCCAAGAAATAGGGAGTGGCTATGGCTACACCTTC	CASSQEIGSGYGYTF
-	-	TRBV4-2	TRBJ2-7	TGTGCCAGCAGCCCCAACATACCTCTCTCCTACGAGCAGTACTTC	CASSPNIPLSYEQYF
-	-	TRBV9	TRBJ1-3	TGTGCCAGCAGCTTAACTTCAGGGACTGGAAACACCATATATTTT	CASSLTSGTGNTIYF
-	-	TRBV5-6	TRBJ1-2	TGTGCCAGCAGTTTTTATTTTTGGGCAGACTACACCTTC	CASSFYFWADYTF
-	-	TRBV11-2	TRBJ1-4	TGTGCCAGCAGCTTAGTTGGCAGGGTGAATGAAAAACTGTTTTTT	CASSLVGRVNEKLFF
-	-	TRBV6-1	TRBJ2-7	TGTGCCAGCAGTGATACAGGGCGCCACGAGCAGTACTTC	CASSDTGRHEQYF
-	-	TRBV6-5	TRBJ1-1	TGTGCCAGCAGTCACCACAGGGCCACTGAAGCTTTCTTT	CASSHHRATEAFF
-	TRBD1	TRBV11-1	TRBJ1-2	TGTGCCAGCAGCCTGGGACAGAACTATGGCTACACCTTC	CASSLGQNYGYTF
-	-	TRBV9	TRBJ2-7	TGTGCCAGCAGCGTAGACACTAGAAATGTCTACGAGCAGTACTTC	CASSVDTRNVYEQYF
-	TRBD1	TRBV5-1	TRBJ2-3	TGCGCCACCGCGACAGGGATGAAGACAGATACGCAGTATTTT	CATATGMKTDTQYF
-	TRBD1	TRBV7-9	TRBJ1-4	TGTGCCAGCAGACCCAAGTTAGGACAGGGGAGAAATGAAAAACTGTTTTTT	CASRPKLGQGRNEKLFF
-	TRBD2	TRBV6-4	TRBJ2-1	TGTGCCAGCAAAACTAGCGGGGGGCCAAGTGGAGGGGAGCAGTTCTTC	CASKTSGGPSGGEQFF
-	-	TRBV5-1	TRBJ2-7	TGCGCCAGCAGCTACAGGGACGAGCAGTACTTC	CASSYRDEQYF
-	-	TRBV18	TRBJ1-2	TGTGCCAGCTCACCAGAGGGCATCGAAGCTAACTATGGCTACACCTTC	CASSPEGIEANYGYTF
-	TRBD2	TRBV6-5	TRBJ2-5	TGTGCCAGCAGAGTTAGCGGGAACCAAGAGACCCAGTACTTC	CASRVSGNQETQYF
-	TRBD1	TRBV4-3	TRBJ2-7	TGCGCCAGCAGCCAAGACTGGACAGGGCGTTACTACGAGCAGTACTTC	CASSQDWTGRYYEQYF
-	TRBD2	TRBV6-5	TRBJ2-3	TGTGCCAGCAGGACTAGCGGGGGGCGTACAGATACGCAGTATTTT	CASRTSGGRTDTQYF
few	TRBD2	TRBV7-2	TRBJ2-7	TGTGCCAGCAGCCCATTAGCGGGGTCCTACGAGCAGTACTTC	CASSPLAGSYEQYF
-	-	TRBV11-3	TRBJ2-1	TGTGCCAGCAGCGAAAGGGTTGGGCTAGCGCGGAATGAGCAGTTCTTC	CASSERVGLARNEQFF
-	TRBD1	TRBV2	TRBJ1-1	TGTGCCAGCAGAATACAGGGGGGGGGCACTGAAGCTTTCTTT	CASRIQGGGTEAFF
-	-	TRBV7-3	TRBJ2-5	TGTGCCAGCAGCTTGAACCCGGGACTGCCTGGGGAGACCCAGTACTTC	CASSLNPGLPGETQYF
-	-	TRBV7-9	TRBJ1-5	TGTGCCAGCAGCCGGGGGACCGGAGGCAATCAGCCCCAGCATTTT	CASSRGTGGNQPQHF
-	TRBD2	TRBV18	TRBJ2-1	TGTGCCAGCTCACCACCCTCAACGCGGGGGGCCCTTGAGCAGTTCTTC	CASSPPSTRGALEQFF
-	-	TRBV18	TRBJ2-5	TGTGCCAGCTCACTACTCGAAGAGACCCAGTACTTC	CASSLLEETQYF
-	TRBD1	TRBV7-9	TRBJ1-2	TGTGCCAGCAGCTTTGTCCTCGACCGGGACAGAGCTAACTATGGCTACACCTTC	CASSFVLDRDRANYGYTF
few	-	TRBV28	TRBJ1-3	TGTGCCAGCAGTCTCGGCGGGGGAAGGGGAAACACCATATATTTT	CASSLGGGRGNTIYF
-	-	TRBV27	TRBJ2-5	TGTGCCAGCAGTTTATTGGCGTTCGGGGAGACCCAGTACTTC	CASSLLAFGETQYF
-	TRBD1	TRBV11-3	TRBJ1-2	TGTGCCAGCAGCTTAGGAGGGACAGGGGGTTTCTATGGCTACACCTTC	CASSLGGTGGFYGYTF
-	TRBD1	TRBV6-5	TRBJ1-2	TGTGCCAGCAGGGGGACAGGGGGACATTATGGCTACACCTTC	CASRGTGGHYGYTF
-	-	TRBV4-3	TRBJ2-2	TGCGCCAGCAGCCAAGAATTAGCCCAGCGGATAAACACCGGGGAGCTGTTTTTT	CASSQELAQRINTGELFF
-	-	TRBV30	TRBJ1-5	TGTGCCTGGAGTGTAGGGGCAGGGCATCAGCCCCAGCATTTT	CAWSVGAGHQPQHF
-	-	TRBV19	TRBJ1-2	TGTGCCAGTAGTATAGCCAATCAGATCGATAATGGCTACACCTTC	CASSIANQIDNGYTF
-	-	TRBV5-1	TRBJ1-1	TGCGCCAGCAGCTTGGAAGCCGTTGGTCCTGAAGCTTTCTTT	CASSLEAVGPEAFF
-	-	TRBV27	TRBJ1-1	TGTGCCAGCAGTTTAACCGGGACTGAAGCTTTCTTT	CASSLTGTEAFF
-	TRBD2	TRBV24-1	TRBJ2-5	TGTGCCACCAGTGAATGGGCGGGAGTGGTGGAGACCCAGTACTTC	CATSEWAGVVETQYF
few	TRBD2	TRBV5-1	TRBJ2-1	TGCGCCAGCAGCTTCGGGACTAGCTCGGGCAATGAGCAGTTCTTC	CASSFGTSSGNEQFF
-	-	TRBV2	TRBJ2-7	TGTGCCAGCAGTGAAACGAGGAATGGCTACGAGCAGTACTTC	CASSETRNGYEQYF
-	-	TRBV7-2	TRBJ1-1	TGTGCCAGCAGCCCTCAGACAGTGCTAGTTGAAGCTTTCTTT	CASSPQTVLVEAFF
-	TRBD1	TRBV12-5	TRBJ1-1	TGTGCTAGTGGTCCCCCGGACAGGGGGTCAGGGGGATACATGAACACTGAAGCTTTCTTT	CASGPPDRGSGGYMNTEAFF
once	TRBD1	TRBV18	TRBJ2-7	TGTGCCAGCTCGGAAGGGACAGGGGGCCACGAGCAGTACTTC	CASSEGTGGHEQYF
-	-	TRBV5-5	TRBJ2-2	TGTGCCAGCAGCTTGAGGGGGTACCAAAACACCGGGGAGCTGTTTTTT	CASSLRGYQNTGELFF
-	-	TRBV4-2	TRBJ2-7	TGTGCCAGCAGCCATGGGGGAGGATCTGCTGACGAGCAGTACTTC	CASSHGGGSADEQYF
once	-	TRBV7-9	TRBJ1-1	TGTGCCAGCAGCTTAGGATCCACAGGGAACACTGAAGCTTTCTTT	CASSLGSTGNTEAFF
-	-	TRBV4-2	TRBJ1-2	TGTGCCAGCAGCCAAGATATTTCCGCCTCGGGGGGCTACACCTTC	CASSQDISASGGYTF
-	TRBD1	TRBV5-1	TRBJ1-5	TGCGCCAGCAGCACCGGGACAGAAATCAATCAGCCCCAGCATTTT	CASSTGTEINQPQHF
-	-	TRBV20-1	TRBJ2-1	TGCAGTGCTCCCTGGTCGGTTGAGCAGTTCTTC	CSAPWSVEQFF
-	-	TRBV5-1	TRBJ2-5	TGCGCCAGCAGCTTGTTTGGGGGCGATTTGACCCAGTACTTC	CASSLFGGDLTQYF
-	-	TRBV10-3	TRBJ1-6	TGTGCCATCAGTGAGTTTGCAAGCACAGGGCAAAATTCACCCCTCCACTTT	CAISEFASTGQNSPLHF
once	-	TRBV5-1	TRBJ1-1	TGCGCCAGCAGCTTAAACAGGCAGAACACTGAAGCTTTCTTT	CASSLNRQNTEAFF